This T cell receptor (beta chain) stems from a study of T-cell reconstitution after alpha-beta-depleted transplantation in children. This CDR3 spans 14 amino acids. Germline CDR1 SQVTM, CDR2 ANQGSEA. Trimming removed 6 bases from V and 4 bases from J, with 17 bases in between. Unique molecular identifiers were incorporated into the prepared TCRbeta library. Each CDR3 protein is one row after TCRdb ran MiXCR on the PCR reads. Among under 850,000 distinct CDR3 sequences listed, over 10% were seen once. This receptor was taken from a girl aged 2-9 years with congenital amegakaryocytic thrombocytopenia, due to receive a stem cell transplant. The source material was PBMCs, sampled before TCRalphabeta/CD19-depleted stem cell transplant. V and J are TRBV29-1 and TRBJ2-3; D gene unclear. The CDR3 here is CSVSNLGPPDTQYF. The CDR3 DNA reads TGCAGCGTCTCTAACCTAGGGCCCCCAGATACGCAGTATTTT.